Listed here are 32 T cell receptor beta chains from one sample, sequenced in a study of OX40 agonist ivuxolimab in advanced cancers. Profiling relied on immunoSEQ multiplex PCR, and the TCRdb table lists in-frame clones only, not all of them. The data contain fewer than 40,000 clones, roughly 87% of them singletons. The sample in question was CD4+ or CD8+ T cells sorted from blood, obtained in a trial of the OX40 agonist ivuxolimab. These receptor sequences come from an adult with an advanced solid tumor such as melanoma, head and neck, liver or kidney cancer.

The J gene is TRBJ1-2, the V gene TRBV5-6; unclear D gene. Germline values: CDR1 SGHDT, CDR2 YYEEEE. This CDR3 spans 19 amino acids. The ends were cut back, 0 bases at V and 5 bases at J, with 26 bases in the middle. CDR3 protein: CASSLVPRNVIHLGYGYTF. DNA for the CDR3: TGTGCCAGCAGCTTGGTTCCACGGAACGTCATCCACCTTGGGTATGGCTACACCTTC.

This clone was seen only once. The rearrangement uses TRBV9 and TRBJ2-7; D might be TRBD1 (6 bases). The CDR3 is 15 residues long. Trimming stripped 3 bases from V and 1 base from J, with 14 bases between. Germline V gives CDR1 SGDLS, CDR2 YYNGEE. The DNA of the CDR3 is TGTGCCAGCAGCGCGTATTCTAGGGGGTCCTACGAGCAGTACTTC. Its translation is CASSAYSRGSYEQYF.

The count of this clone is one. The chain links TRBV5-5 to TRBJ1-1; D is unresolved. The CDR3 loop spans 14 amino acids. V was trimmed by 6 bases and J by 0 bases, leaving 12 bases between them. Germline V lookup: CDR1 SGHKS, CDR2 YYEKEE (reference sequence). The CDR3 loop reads CASTVGVMNTEAFF. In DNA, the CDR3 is TGTGCCAGCACCGTGGGAGTTATGAACACTGAAGCTTTCTTT.

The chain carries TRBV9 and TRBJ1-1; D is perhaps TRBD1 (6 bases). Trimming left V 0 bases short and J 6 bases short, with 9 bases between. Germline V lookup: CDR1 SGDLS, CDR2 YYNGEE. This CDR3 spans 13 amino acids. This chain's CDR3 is CASSVGGQPEAFF. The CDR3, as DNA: TGTGCCAGCAGCGTAGGAGGACAGCCTGAAGCTTTCTTT. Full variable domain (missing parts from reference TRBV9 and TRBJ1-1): DSGVTQTPKHLITATGQRVTLRCSPRSGDLSVYWYQQSLDQGLQFLIQYYNGEERAKGNILERFSAQQFPDLHSELNLSSLELGDSALYFCASSVGGQPEAFFGQGTRLTVV.

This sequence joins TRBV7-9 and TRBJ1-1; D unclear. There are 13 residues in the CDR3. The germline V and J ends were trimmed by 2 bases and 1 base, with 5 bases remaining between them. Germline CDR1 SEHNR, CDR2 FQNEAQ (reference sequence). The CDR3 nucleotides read TGTGCCAGCAGCTTATCAGGGAACACTGAAGCTTTCTTT. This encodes CASSLSGNTEAFF.

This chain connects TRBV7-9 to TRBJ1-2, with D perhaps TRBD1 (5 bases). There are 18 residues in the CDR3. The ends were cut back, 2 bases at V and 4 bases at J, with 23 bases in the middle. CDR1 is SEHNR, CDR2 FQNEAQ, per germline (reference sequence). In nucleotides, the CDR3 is TGTGCCAGCAGCTTATTGGAGTCAGGGATCCGGCGGGGCTATGGCTACACCTTC. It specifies CASSLLESGIRRGYGYTF.

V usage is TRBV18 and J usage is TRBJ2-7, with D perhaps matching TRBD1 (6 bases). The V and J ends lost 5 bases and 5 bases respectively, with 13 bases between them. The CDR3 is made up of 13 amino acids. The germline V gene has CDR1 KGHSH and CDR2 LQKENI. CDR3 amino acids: CASSLTGRDEQYF. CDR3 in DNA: TGTGCCAGCTCATTGACAGGTAGGGACGAGCAGTACTTC.

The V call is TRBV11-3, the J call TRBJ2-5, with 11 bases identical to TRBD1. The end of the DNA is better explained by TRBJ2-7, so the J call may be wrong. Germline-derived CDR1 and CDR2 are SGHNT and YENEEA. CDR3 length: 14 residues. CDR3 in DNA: TGTGCCAGCAGCCCCGGGACAGGGGGCTACGAGCAGTACTTC. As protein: CASSPGTGGYEQYF.

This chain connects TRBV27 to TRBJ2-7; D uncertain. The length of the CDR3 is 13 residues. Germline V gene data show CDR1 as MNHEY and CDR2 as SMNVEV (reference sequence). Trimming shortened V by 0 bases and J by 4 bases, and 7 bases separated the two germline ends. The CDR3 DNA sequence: TGTGCCAGCAGTTTATCGTCACGATACGAGCAGTACTTC. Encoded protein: CASSLSSRYEQYF.

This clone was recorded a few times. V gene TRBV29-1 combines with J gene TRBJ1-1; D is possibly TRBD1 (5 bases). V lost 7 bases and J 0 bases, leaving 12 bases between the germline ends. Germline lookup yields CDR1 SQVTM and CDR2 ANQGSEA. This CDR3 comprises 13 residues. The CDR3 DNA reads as TGCAGCGCAGGGACGGACCTGAACACTGAAGCTTTCTTT. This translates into CSAGTDLNTEAFF.

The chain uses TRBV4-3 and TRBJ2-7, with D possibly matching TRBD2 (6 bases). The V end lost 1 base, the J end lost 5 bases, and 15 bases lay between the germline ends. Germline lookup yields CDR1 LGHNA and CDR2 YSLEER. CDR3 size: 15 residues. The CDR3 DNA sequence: TGCGCCAGCAGCCAAGGCCGGGGACTCCCGAACGAGCAGTACTTC. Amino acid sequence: CASSQGRGLPNEQYF.

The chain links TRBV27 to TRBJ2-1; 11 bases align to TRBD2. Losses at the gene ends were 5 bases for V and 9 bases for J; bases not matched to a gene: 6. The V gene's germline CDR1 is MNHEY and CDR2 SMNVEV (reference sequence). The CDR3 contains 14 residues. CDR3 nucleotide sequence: TGTGCCAGCAGTATTAGCGGGGGGGTTCCTGAGCAGTTCTTC. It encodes CASSISGGVPEQFF.

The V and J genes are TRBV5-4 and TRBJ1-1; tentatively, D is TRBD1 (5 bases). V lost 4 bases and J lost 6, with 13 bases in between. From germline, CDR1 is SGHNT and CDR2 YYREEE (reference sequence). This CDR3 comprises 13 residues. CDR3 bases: TGTGCCAGCAGCCCCGGACGAGGGGCTGAAGCTTTCTTT. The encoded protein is CASSPGRGAEAFF.

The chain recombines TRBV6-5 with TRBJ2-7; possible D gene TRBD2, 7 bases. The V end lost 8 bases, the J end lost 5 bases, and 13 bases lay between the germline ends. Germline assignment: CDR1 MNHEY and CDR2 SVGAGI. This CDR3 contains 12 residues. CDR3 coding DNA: TGTGCCAGCGGAGGGGGGGACGACGAGCAGTACTTC. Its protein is CASGGGDDEQYF.

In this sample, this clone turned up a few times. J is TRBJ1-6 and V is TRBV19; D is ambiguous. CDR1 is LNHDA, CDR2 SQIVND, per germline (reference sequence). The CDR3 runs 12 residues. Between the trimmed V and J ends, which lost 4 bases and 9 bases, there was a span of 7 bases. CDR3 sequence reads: CASSNVPSPLHF. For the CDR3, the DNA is TGTGCCAGTAGTAACGTGCCTTCACCCCTCCACTTT. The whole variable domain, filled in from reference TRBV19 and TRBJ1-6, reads DGGITQSPKYLFRKEGQNVTLSCEQNLNHDAMYWYRQDPGQGLRLIYYSQIVNDFQKGDIAEGYSVSREKKESFPLTVTSAQKNPTAFYLCASSNVPSPLHFGNGTRLTVT.

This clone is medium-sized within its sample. For the CDR3, the DNA is TGTGCCAGCAGTTTGCGGCAGGGCGGAACCCCCATATATTTT. Translated, it gives CASSLRQGGTPIYF. The chain joins TRBV27 to TRBJ1-3; tentatively, D is TRBD1 (5 bases). CDR1 and CDR2 (germline): MNHEY, SMNVEV (reference sequence). CDR3 size: 14 residues. V lost 3 bases to trimming and J lost 11 bases, with 17 bases between them.

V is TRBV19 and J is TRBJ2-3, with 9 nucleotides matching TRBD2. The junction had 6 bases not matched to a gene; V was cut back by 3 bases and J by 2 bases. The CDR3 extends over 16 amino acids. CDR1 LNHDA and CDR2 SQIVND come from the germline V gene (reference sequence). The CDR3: CASSILSGGSTDTQYF. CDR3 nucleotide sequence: TGTGCCAGTAGTATCCTTAGCGGGGGTTCCACAGATACGCAGTATTTT.

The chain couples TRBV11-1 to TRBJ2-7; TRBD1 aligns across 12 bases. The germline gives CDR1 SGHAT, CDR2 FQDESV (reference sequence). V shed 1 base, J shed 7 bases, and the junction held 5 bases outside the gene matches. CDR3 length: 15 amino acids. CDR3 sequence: CASSLGDRGRKEQYF. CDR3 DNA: TGTGCCAGCAGCTTAGGGGACAGGGGGCGTAAAGAGCAGTACTTC. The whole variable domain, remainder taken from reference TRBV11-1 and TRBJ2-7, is EAEVAQSPRYKITEKSQAVAFWCDPISGHATLYWYRQILGQGPELLVQFQDESVVDDSQLPKDRFSAERLKGVDSTLKIQPAELGDSAMYLCASSLGDRGRKEQYFGPGTRLTVT.

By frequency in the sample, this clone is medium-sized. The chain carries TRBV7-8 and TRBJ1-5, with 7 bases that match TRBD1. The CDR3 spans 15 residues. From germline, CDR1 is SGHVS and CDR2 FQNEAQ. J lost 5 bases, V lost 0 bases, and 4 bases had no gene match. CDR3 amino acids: CASSLAQTGDQPQHF. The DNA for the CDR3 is TGTGCCAGCAGCTTAGCGCAAACAGGGGATCAGCCCCAGCATTTT. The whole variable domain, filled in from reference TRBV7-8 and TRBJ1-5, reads GAGVSQSPRYKVAKRGQDVALRCDPISGHVSLFWYQQALGQGPEFLTYFQNEAQLDKSGLPSDRFFAERPEGSVSTLKIQRTQQEDSAVYLCASSLAQTGDQPQHFGDGTRLSIL.

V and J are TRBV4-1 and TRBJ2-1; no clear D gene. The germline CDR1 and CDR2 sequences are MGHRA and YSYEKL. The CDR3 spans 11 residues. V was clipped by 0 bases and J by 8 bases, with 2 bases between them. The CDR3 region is CASSQEHEQFF. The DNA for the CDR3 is TGCGCCAGCAGCCAAGAGCATGAGCAGTTCTTC.

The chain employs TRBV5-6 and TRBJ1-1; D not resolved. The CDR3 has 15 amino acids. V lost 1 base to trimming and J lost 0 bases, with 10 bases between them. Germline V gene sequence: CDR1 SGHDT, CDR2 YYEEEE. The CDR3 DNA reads TGTGCCAGCAGCTTGTGGGCCAGTTTGAACACTGAAGCTTTCTTT. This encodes CASSLWASLNTEAFF.

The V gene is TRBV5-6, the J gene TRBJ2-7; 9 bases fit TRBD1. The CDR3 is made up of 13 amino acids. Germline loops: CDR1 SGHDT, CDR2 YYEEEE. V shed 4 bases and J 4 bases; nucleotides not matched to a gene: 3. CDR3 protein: CASSRQGDYEQYF. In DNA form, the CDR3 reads TGTGCCAGCAGCAGACAGGGGGATTACGAGCAGTACTTC.

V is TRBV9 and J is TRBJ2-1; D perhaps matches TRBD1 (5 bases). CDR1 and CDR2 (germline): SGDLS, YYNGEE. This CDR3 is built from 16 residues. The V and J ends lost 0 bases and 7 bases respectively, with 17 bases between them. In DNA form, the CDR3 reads TGTGCCAGCAGCGTAGACCTGGGGCAGAGAAGTAATGAGCAGTTCTTC. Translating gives CASSVDLGQRSNEQFF.

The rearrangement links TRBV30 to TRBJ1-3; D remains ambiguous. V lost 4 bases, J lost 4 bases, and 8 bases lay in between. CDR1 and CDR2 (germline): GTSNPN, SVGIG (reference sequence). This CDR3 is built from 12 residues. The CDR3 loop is CAWKRAGNTIYF. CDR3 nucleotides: TGTGCCTGGAAAAGGGCCGGAAACACCATATATTTT.

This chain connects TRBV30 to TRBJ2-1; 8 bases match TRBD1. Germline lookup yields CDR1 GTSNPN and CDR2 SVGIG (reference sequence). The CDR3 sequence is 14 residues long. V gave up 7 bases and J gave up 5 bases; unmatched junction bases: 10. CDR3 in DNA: TGTGCCTCACAAACCGGACAGGGAAACAATGAGCAGTTCTTC. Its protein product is CASQTGQGNNEQFF. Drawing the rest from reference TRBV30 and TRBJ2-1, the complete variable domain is SQTIHQWPATLVQPVGSPLSLECTVEGTSNPNLYWYRQAAGRGLQLLFYSVGIGQISSEVPQNLSASRPQDRQFILSSKKLLLSDSGFYLCASQTGQGNNEQFFGPGTRLTVL.

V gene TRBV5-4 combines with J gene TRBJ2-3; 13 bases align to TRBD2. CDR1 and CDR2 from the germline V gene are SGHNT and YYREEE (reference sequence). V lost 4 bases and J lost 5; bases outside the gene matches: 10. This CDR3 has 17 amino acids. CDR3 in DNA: TGTGCCAGCAGCCCGGGACTAGCGGGGCTGGGGGAAGATACGCAGTATTTT. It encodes CASSPGLAGLGEDTQYF.

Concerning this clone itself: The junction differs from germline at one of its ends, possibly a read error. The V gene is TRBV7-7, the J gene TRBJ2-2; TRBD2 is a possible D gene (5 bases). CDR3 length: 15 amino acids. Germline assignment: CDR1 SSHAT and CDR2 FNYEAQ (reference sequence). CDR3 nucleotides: TGTGCTAGCAGCTTAGGTGCCGGAGGAGGCTGGGAGCTGTTTTTT. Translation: CASSLGAGGGWELFF.

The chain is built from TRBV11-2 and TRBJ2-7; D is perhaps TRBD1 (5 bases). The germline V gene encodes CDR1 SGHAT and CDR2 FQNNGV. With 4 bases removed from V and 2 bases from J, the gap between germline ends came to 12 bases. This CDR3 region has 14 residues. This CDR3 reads CASSSYQGTYEQYF. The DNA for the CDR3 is TGTGCCAGCAGCTCGTACCAGGGAACCTACGAGCAGTACTTC. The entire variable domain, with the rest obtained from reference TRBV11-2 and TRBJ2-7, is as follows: EAGVAQSPRYKIIEKRQSVAFWCNPISGHATLYWYQQILGQGPKLLIQFQNNGVVDDSQLPKDRFSAERLKGVDSTLKIQPAKLEDSAVYLCASSSYQGTYEQYFGPGTRLTVT.

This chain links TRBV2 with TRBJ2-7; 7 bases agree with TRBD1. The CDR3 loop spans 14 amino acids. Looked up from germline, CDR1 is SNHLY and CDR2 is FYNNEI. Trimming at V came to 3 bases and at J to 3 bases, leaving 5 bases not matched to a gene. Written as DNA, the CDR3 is TGTGCCAGCAGTGACGGGACAGATATCTACGAGCAGTACTTC. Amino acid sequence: CASSDGTDIYEQYF.

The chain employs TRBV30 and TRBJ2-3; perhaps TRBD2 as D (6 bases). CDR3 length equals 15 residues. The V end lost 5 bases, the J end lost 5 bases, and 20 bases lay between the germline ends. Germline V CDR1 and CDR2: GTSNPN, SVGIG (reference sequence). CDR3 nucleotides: TGTGCCTGGGGGCCCGGGAGTGTTGGTATAGATACGCAGTATTTT. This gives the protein CAWGPGSVGIDTQYF. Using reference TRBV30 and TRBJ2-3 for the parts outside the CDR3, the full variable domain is SQTIHQWPATLVQPVGSPLSLECTVEGTSNPNLYWYRQAAGRGLQLLFYSVGIGQISSEVPQNLSASRPQDRQFILSSKKLLLSDSGFYLCAWGPGSVGIDTQYFGPGTRLTVL.

CDR3 sequence: CAWSDRDRVAYEQYF. The CDR3 DNA reads TGTGCCTGGAGTGACCGGGACAGGGTTGCATACGAGCAGTACTTC. This chain links TRBV30 with TRBJ2-7, with 9 bases that match TRBD1. Germline CDR1 and CDR2: GTSNPN and SVGIG (reference sequence). This CDR3 has 15 residues. The V segment lost 1 base and the J segment 4 bases; nucleotides outside the gene matches: 8.

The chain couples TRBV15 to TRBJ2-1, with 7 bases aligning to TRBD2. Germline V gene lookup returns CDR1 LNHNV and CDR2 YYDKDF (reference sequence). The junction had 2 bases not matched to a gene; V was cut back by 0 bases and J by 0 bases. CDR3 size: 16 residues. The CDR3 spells CATSRDGGGSYNEQFF. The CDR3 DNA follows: TGTGCCACCAGCAGAGATGGGGGGGGCTCCTACAATGAGCAGTTCTTC.